Only one count was recorded for the clone carrying this T cell receptor beta chain. These data come from a study of blood T cell repertoires in COVID-19. Germline V gene data show CDR1 as GTSNPN and CDR2 as SVGIG (reference sequence). This CDR3 is 14 amino acids long. The V gene lost 5 bases and the J gene lost 0 bases, with 10 bases spanning the gap. TCRdb's table, derived via immunoSEQ multiplex PCR, lists solely in-frame clones and lacks some. The sample includes about 220,000 clones, 82% seen only once; the top ten take roughly 8.2%. This chain joins TRBV30 and TRBJ1-4, with a possible D match to TRBD1 (5 bases). The source is a woman of 80 years or more with COVID-19, enrolled during active disease. Material: peripheral blood. The DNA of the CDR3 is TGTGCCTGGGGGACCGGGACAACTAATGAAAAACTGTTTTTT. Encoded protein: CAWGTGTTNEKLFF.